This TCR beta chain came from a study of cytomegalovirus exposure and HLA in healthy donors (dated by TCRdb to between 2016 and 2019). Turning to the overall study: An earlier analysis of some 600 of the donors reported 276 Gb of sequence data and some 110 million unique TCR beta sequences obtained from some 200 million T cells. The study combined high-throughput TCR immunosequencing, statistical association of individual TCRs with disease status, and machine learning to predict cytomegalovirus infection status. Among the roughly 390 genotyped donors, 75% to 90% belonged to the genetic ancestry cluster associated with self-reported Caucasian donors. Donor age, sex, ethnicity and CMV serostatus were compiled alongside the repertoire data. On average, roughly 240,000 unique TCR beta nucleotide sequences were sequenced per donor among 398 genotyped donors of the cohort, with about 19% of those sequences being non-productive. An early release covering 550 to 650 HLA-typed donors comprised roughly 300 gigabases of sequencing data and approximately 85 million unique TCR sequences. An earlier analysis of around 640 of the donors used high-throughput TCR beta sequencing to judge whether each TCR beta V gene segment behaved as functional or pseudogenic. A later genetic analysis used genome-wide SNP genotypes for about 65% of the 666 donors, treating that subset as a discovery cohort. The study profiled the T cell repertoires of more than 500 subjects by immunosequencing and related them to cytomegalovirus serostatus. A separate validation cohort of roughly 110 different subjects was used in addition to the approximately 670-subject first cohort. The aim of the study was to test whether cataloging public T cell receptors could identify signatures of past pathogen exposure. A later analysis re-analyzed previously published TCR beta repertoires from 550 to 700 donors and added high-resolution HLA genotyping to study TCR occurrence patterns. Because of strong linkage in the cohort, roughly five DR-DQ haplotypes were treated as single units for association and clustering. Every repertoire in the discovery cohort had been generated on one and the same sequencing platform. Rather than drawing on any new phenotypic data, the later analysis identified candidate immune exposures from TCR beta sequences and the way those sequences occurred across donors. HLA typing included class I and class II loci at four-digit resolution. The number of donors typed differed by locus, with roughly 620-630 for A, B, C, DRB1 and DQB1, 522 for DQA1, 600 to 610 for DPA1, and under 490 for DPB1. What the study reported, not specific to this receptor: The sequencing pipeline was judged likely to have produced a cluster of highly shared sequence variants as a technical artifact. According to a later analysis, TCR association rates differed among HLA loci, with DRB1 alleles showing the most associated TCRs and HLA-C alleles showing the fewest. In vitro tests confirmed that three of the cytomegalovirus-associated TCR beta chains recognize cytomegalovirus antigens. The only immune exposure information available for the cohort was CMV serostatus. In a later analysis, HLA-associated TCR beta chains showed more clonal expansion and lower generation probabilities than non-associated chains that were equally common. This cohort had only TCR beta chains sequenced, and the lack of alpha or paired-chain data limited which features could be detected. Most TCR sequences were seen in very few donors, while some public TCRs were found in many individuals. When HLA alleles, especially DR and DQ, strongly co-occurred, TCR associations were difficult to assign to individual alleles. According to the authors, the approach could potentially be generalized to other disease states and immunological phenotypes. V-gene and J-gene trimming of TCR beta chains was associated with a missense DCLRE1C variant in a later genetic analysis, and the association was replicated in an independent cohort. In an earlier analysis of approximately 590 of the donors, most TCR beta V segments appeared in productive rearrangements about 87% or about 30% of the time, broadly matching IMGT annotations. Linkage disequilibrium might explain the correlated functional status among segregating V segments, but an unknown experimental factor could not be ruled out. Because HLA typing was missing for some donors at each locus, association tests included only the typed subset. Some IMGT-functional V segments, including TRBV6-2 and TRBV6-3, could not be told apart with the 87-base-pair reads, so those segments were excluded. Over 15 rarely observed V segments, including chromosome 9 orphons, were excluded from the earlier analysis of about 500 of the donors because counts were too low. According to a later genetic analysis, donors in an Asian-associated ancestry cluster had fewer N-insertions in productive TCRs than the roughly 670-donor mean. A further reported finding was that TCR beta sequences accurately predicted the HLA-A and HLA-B alleles for most subjects in the first cohort. In both the original and validation cohorts, the classifier was reported to diagnose cytomegalovirus status with high specificity and sensitivity. Most CMV-associated TCR beta chains appeared to be HLA-restricted in a later analysis, and the HLA associations seemed to be driven largely by CMV exposure. Sequencing depth was assumed to be roughly uniform across donors in the presence/absence analyses, though that assumption may not hold. Several of the top co-occurrence clusters appeared to be linked to parvovirus B19, influenza, CMV and Epstein-Barr virus, according to a later analysis. A later analysis associated around 16,000 TCR beta sequences with specific HLA alleles at a false discovery rate of 0.05. The study gave a list of 150 to 200 TCR beta chains associated with cytomegalovirus.

As concerns this clone: The antigen it binds to is not known. There are no base qualities to consult, and no much larger clone falls within one base.

Library preparation employed the immunoSEQ multiplex PCR assay. For the multiplex PCR, a mixture combining 60 forward primers for TCR Vbeta segments and 13 reverse primers for TCR Jbeta segments was used. Amplification of the CDR3 region of rearranged TCR beta genes was performed with a multiplex PCR assay on genomic DNA. Amplified TCR beta libraries were sequenced as 87-base-pair reads on the Illumina HiSeq System. The published analysis was carried out like this. A later analysis tallied tens of millions of unique TCR beta chains across the 666 repertoires, and some 12 million of those chains were shared by two or more donors. Raw reads were error-corrected and collapsed into unique sequences with a nearest-neighbor algorithm that merged closely related sequences to remove PCR and sequencing errors. Alignment of CDR3 sequences to IMGT reference sequences was used to assign V, D and J gene segments. For a sequence to be retained, a match of at least six nucleotides was required to both a V gene segment and a J gene segment. A rearrangement counted as productive if the CDR3 had no stop codons and remained in frame with V and J, and every other rearrangement counted as non-productive. Following IMGT convention, CDR3 was defined as the stretch from the second conserved V-encoded cysteine to the conserved J-encoded phenylalanine. Sequences without an unambiguous match to a single V gene segment were excluded from the earlier analysis of 587 of the donors. In an earlier analysis of approximately 550 of the donors, V segments were called functional above 56.7% productive rearrangements and were called segregating when the between-donor standard deviation exceeded 5%. A statistical classification framework was developed to diagnose cytomegalovirus status using the catalog of TCR beta chain sequences. A later analysis assigned V and J genes by comparing TCR nucleotide sequences with IMGT/GENE-DB human TR gene sequences. A later analysis assigned CDR3 sequences and most-parsimonious VDJ recombination scenarios with the TCRdist pipeline. In a later analysis, each TCR beta chain was defined by its CDR3 amino acid sequence together with its V-gene family, and reads lacking a unique V-gene family were excluded. In a later analysis, 450 to 600 highly shared, low-generation-probability nucleotide sequences were removed to address suspected cross-contamination and a sequencing artifact. For each public chain, a later analysis derived a clonal expansion index from normalized ranks of inferred template counts within each repertoire. Generation probabilities in a later analysis came from a VDJ recombination model fitted to out-of-frame rearrangements, and those results were checked against IGoR. In a later analysis, hypergeometric tests were used to score TCR-TCR, TCR-HLA and TCR-CMV co-occurrence, with a repertoire-size bias correction applied to TCR pairs. False discovery rates were estimated in a later analysis by permuting HLA or CMV assignments 20 times. A later analysis grouped co-occurring TCRs with DBSCAN, adding TCRdist sequence similarity when clustering within HLA-allele-positive subsets. Co-occurrence clustering excluded repertoires with fewer than 30,000 or more than 120,000 public chains, plus five with anomalous nucleotide sharing. TCRdb provides this immuneACCESS table in a form limited to in-frame rearrangements. Some clones are lacking; in checked studies, under half of them reflect an unresolved V gene, and why the rest are absent is not known. V, J and clone size are those of that table, while D and trimming were read from the DNA. The sample records 150,000 to 200,000 clones, 62% of which are singletons. In total, the top ten clones hold less than 3% of the sample.

In total, approximately 610 healthy bone marrow donors made up the cohort. At the time of sampling, all cohort members were nominally healthy, though unrecorded immune exposures were likely present. The donor was CMV seronegative and was included in the group of around 320 seronegative cohort members. Each donor provided a peripheral blood sample, and peripheral blood mononuclear cells were used for TCR beta sequencing. Genomic DNA extraction from the blood cell samples was performed with the Qiagen DNeasy Blood Extraction Kit. V drops 1 base and J drops 2 bases, leaving 9 bases in between. From a lookup of the germline V gene, CDR1 and CDR2 are SQVTM and ANQGSEA. Its CDR3 holds 15 amino acids, cysteine through phenylalanine. Left in the record is the CDR3 DNA by itself, 45 bases read in frame from the first base.

This TCR was sampled from a man aged 35 to 55 in good health and CMV-seronegative. The sequence is built from TRBV29-1 and TRBJ2-6, with the D gene too uncertain to name. The sample consisted of PBMCs. The CDR3 reads as follows: CSVEAERTGANVLTF. The nucleotide sequence reads TGCAGCGTTGAAGCCGAGAGGACTGGGGCCAACGTCCTGACTTTC. With the portions outside the CDR3 filled from the reference TRBV29-1 and TRBJ2-6 genes, the complete variable region becomes SAVISQKPSRDICQRGTSLTIQCQVDSQVTMMFWYRQQPGQSLTLIATANQGSEATYESGFVIDKFPISRPNLTFSTLTVSNMSPEDSSIYLCSVEAERTGANVLTFGAGSRLTVL.